The present entry profiles one T cell receptor beta chain with its context. The antigen is not known. Sequencing used immunoSEQ multiplex PCR; TCRdb keeps in-frame clones, though not all of them. This repertoire shows about 150,000 clones, 70% to 80% found once; its top ten account for 5.1%. CDR1 SEHNR and CDR2 FQNEAQ come from the germline V gene (reference sequence). V was clipped by 5 bases and J by 6 bases; unmatched bases: 11. The CDR3 is 15 residues long. This sample is part of a study of cytotoxic CD8 clonotypes in ibrutinib-treated CLL. In the study overall: Each sample contained, on average, roughly 260,000 productive templates and 94,082 productive rearrangements.

Findings of the study overall: Treatment left the uncommon public clonotypes either contracted or stable in frequency.

Sequenced here: PBMCs, sampled after 24 months of ibrutinib treatment. V usage is TRBV7-9 and J usage is TRBJ2-7; 9 positions agree with TRBD1. The TCR originated in a human donor with chronic lymphocytic leukemia. In nucleotides, the CDR3 is TGTGCCAGCAGCATCTATAGGGACAGGGTAGGCGAGCAGTACTTC. Its translation is CASSIYRDRVGEQYF.